The 17 T cell receptor beta chains listed next were all sequenced from one sample in a study of T cells in women clearing cervical HPV infection. The method was immunoSEQ multiplex PCR; TCRdb's version includes in-frame clones alone and lacks a portion of them. Its table records tens of thousands of clones. The sample comprised blood buffy coat. Every receptor here comes from a woman aged 18 to 75 with a cervical HPV16 infection that either progressed to CIN3+ or cleared (not recorded which).

As concerns this clone: The sequence runs out 3 residues before the end of the CDR3; the remainder is reconstructed from the germline J gene. This chain links TRBV12-3 or TRBV12-4 with TRBJ1-1, with a tentative D call TRBD1 (6 bases). Trimming shortened V by 3 bases and J by 4 bases, and 15 bases separated the two germline ends. The CDR3 loop spans 15 amino acids. The sequenced CDR3 bases are TGTGCCAGCAGTTTTCCGGACAGTGCGCGCACTGAA. Encoded protein: CASSFPDSARTE. The entire CDR3 is CASSFPDSARTEAFF.

Note on this clone: Read sequence stops 3 residues before the CDR3 end, and the germline J gene provides the missing end. The rearrangement links TRBV19 to TRBJ2-7; a possible D gene is TRBD2 (6 bases). V lost 9 bases, J lost 2 bases, and 20 bases lay in between. The length of the CDR3 is 15 residues. Germline assignment: CDR1 LNHDA and CDR2 SQIVND (reference sequence). The CDR3 region is CARRYKGLGPYEQYF. CDR3 DNA (partial): TGTGCCAGACGTTACAAGGGACTCGGCCCCTACGAG.

For this clone: The read ends 3 residues shy of where the CDR3 ends; the end is completed using the germline J gene. This chain links TRBV11-3 with TRBJ2-3; the D is unclear. Germline V CDR1 and CDR2: SGHNT, YENEEA. The CDR3 runs to 13 residues. V was clipped by 0 bases and J by 7 bases, with 8 bases between them. The CDR3 bases that were read are TGTGCCAGCAGCTTAGATAGAAAAAATACG. Its translation is CASSLDRKNT. The complete CDR3 reads CASSLDRKNTQYF.

Remarks on this clone: A junction end diverges from the germline sequence, so it may reflect a read error. The CDR3 end falls 3 residues outside the read, so it is completed with the germline J gene. The chain recombines TRBV19 with TRBJ2-1; no reliable D call. The CDR3 sequence is 13 residues long. Germline V CDR1 and CDR2: LNHDA, SQIVND (reference sequence). The DNA read from the CDR3 is TGTGCCGGTAGTATCACGGGTAACAATGAG. The encoded protein is CAGSITGNNE. The complete CDR3 sequence is CAGSITGNNEQFF.

Notes on this clone: The CDR3 is cut off 3 residues early in the read; its end comes from the germline J gene. The chain has TRBV19 and TRBJ2-1, with TRBD1 matching over 8 bases. J lost 7 bases, V lost 0 bases, and 2 bases had no gene match. There are 14 residues in the CDR3. The germline CDR1 and CDR2 sequences are LNHDA and SQIVND (reference sequence). The CDR3 spells CASSIERDRNEQFF. CDR3 bases read: TGTGCCAGTAGTATAGAAAGGGACAGGAATGAG.

As for this clone: Read coverage stops 3 residues before the CDR3 terminus; the germline J gene supplies the remainder. The chain links TRBV28 to TRBJ2-1, with 9 bases matching TRBD1. CDR1 is MDHEN and CDR2 is SYDVKM in the germline V gene. Trimming removed 6 bases from V and 1 base from J; junction bases left unmatched: 10. CDR3 size: 17 residues. The sequenced CDR3 bases are TGTGCCAGCAGCCCCGTGACAGGGGGGAAGTCCTACAATGAG. It specifies CASSPVTGGKSYNE. The full CDR3 is CASSPVTGGKSYNEQFF.

The DNA read from the CDR3 is TGTGCCAGCACCTTTGACAGAACAGTGAACACTGAA. Its protein is CASTFDRTVNTE. The whole CDR3 reads CASTFDRTVNTEAFF. V usage is TRBV2 and J usage is TRBJ1-1, with D perhaps matching TRBD1 (5 bases). The read ends 3 residues early relative to the CDR3; the germline J gene fills the gap. CDR1 and CDR2 (germline): SNHLY, FYNNEI. The CDR3 totals 15 residues. Trimming shortened V by 7 bases and J by 0 bases, and 15 bases separated the two germline ends.

Of note for this clone: The read finishes 3 residues shy of the CDR3 end, and the germline J gene is used to complete it. This rearrangement joins TRBV6-1 to TRBJ2-5, with TRBD1 identical over 7 bases. CDR1 and CDR2 from the germline V gene are MNHNS and SASEGT. The V segment lost 4 bases and the J segment 3 bases; nucleotides outside the gene matches: 5. The CDR3 totals 14 residues. The covered CDR3 bases are TGTGCCAGCAGTGGGGGGACAGACAAAGAGACC. Translating it yields CASSGGTDKET. In full, the CDR3 is CASSGGTDKETQYF.

As for this clone: With the read ending 3 residues before the CDR3 end, the germline J gene is used to fill in that end. The rearrangement links TRBV9 to TRBJ2-3, with TRBD1 matching over 7 bases. Germline CDR1 SGDLS, CDR2 YYNGEE. The J segment lost 2 bases and the V segment lost 3 bases, leaving 3 bases of the junction unmatched. This CDR3 comprises 14 residues. The CDR3 reads CASSAGQYTDTQYF. CDR3 DNA, as far as it was read: TGTGCCAGCAGCGCGGGACAGTACACAGATACG. Together with reference TRBV9 and TRBJ2-3, the CDR3 gives the full variable domain: DSGVTQTPKHLITATGQRVTLRCSPRSGDLSVYWYQQSLDQGLQFLIQYYNGEERAKGNILERFSAQQFPDLHSELNLSSLELGDSALYFCASSAGQYTDTQYFGPGTRLTVL.

On this clone: The read falls 3 residues short of the CDR3 end, and the missing part is taken from the germline J gene. The chain recombines TRBV7-9 with TRBJ1-2; D unresolved. The CDR3 length is 12 residues. In germline, CDR1 is SEHNR, CDR2 FQNEAQ (reference sequence). CDR3 bases read: TGTGCCAGCAGCGTGTCACCGGGGGGC. Its translation: CASSVSPGG. The CDR3 in full is CASSVSPGGYTF.

Notes on this clone: The read ends 3 residues shy of where the CDR3 ends; the end is completed using the germline J gene. The gene calls are TRBV12-3 or TRBV12-4 and TRBJ2-7; 10 nucleotides line up with TRBD1. The ends lost 4 bases at V and 3 bases at J; junction bases unmatched: 3. The CDR3 has 14 amino acids. The CDR3 is CASSSGQGVYEQYF. The part of the CDR3 DNA that was read is TGTGCCAGCAGTTCCGGACAGGGGGTCTACGAG.

As regards this clone: The read falls 3 residues short of the CDR3 end, and the missing part is taken from the germline J gene. This chain uses TRBV18 with TRBJ2-3, with D perhaps TRBD2 (5 bases). Germline V gives CDR1 KGHSH, CDR2 LQKENI. V gave up 6 bases and J gave up 1 base, with 17 bases separating them. The CDR3 covers 16 residues. CDR3 DNA, as far as it was read: TGTGCCAGCTCCAGCGGAGTGGCGCAGGGCACAGATACG. It specifies CASSSGVAQGTDT. The whole CDR3 sequence reads CASSSGVAQGTDTQYF.

Worth noting for this clone: The read is 3 residues too short to cover the CDR3 end, so that end is filled in from the germline J gene. The chain carries TRBV28 and TRBJ1-4; 7 bases match TRBD1. Germline V lookup: CDR1 MDHEN, CDR2 SYDVKM. The ends lost 4 bases at V and 8 bases at J; junction bases unmatched: 13. This CDR3 comprises 16 residues. Partial CDR3 DNA: TGTGCCAGCAGTTCGAACTCCGGGACAGATTTGGAAAAA. This gives the protein CASSSNSGTDLEK. The entire CDR3 reads CASSSNSGTDLEKLFF.

Partial CDR3 DNA: TGTGCCAGCAGCTTATCTGGACAGGCGGGCACTGAA. Its translation is CASSLSGQAGTE. The entire CDR3 protein is CASSLSGQAGTEAFF. The genes are TRBV7-2 and TRBJ1-1, with TRBD1 matching over 7 bases. The read stops 3 residues short of the end of the CDR3; the missing end is completed from the germline J gene. This CDR3 has 15 residues. Germline lookup yields CDR1 SGHTA and CDR2 FQGNSA. The V and J ends lost 2 bases and 4 bases, in that order; junction bases with no gene match: 7.

About this clone itself: The CDR3 end lies 3 residues beyond the end of the read and is filled in from the germline J gene. This chain connects TRBV5-1 to TRBJ2-7, with D possibly being TRBD1 (6 bases). Germline CDR1 is SGHRS and CDR2 is YFSETQ. This CDR3 is 16 amino acids long. The V gene lost 0 bases and the J gene lost 5 bases, with 18 bases spanning the gap. The sequenced CDR3 bases are TGCGCCAGCAGCTTGGATTTCGGCAGGGACATCGACGAG. Its translation is CASSLDFGRDIDE. The full CDR3 protein reads CASSLDFGRDIDEQYF. Full variable domain (missing parts from reference TRBV5-1 and TRBJ2-7): KAGVTQTPRYLIKTRGQQVTLSCSPISGHRSVSWYQQTPGQGLQFLFEYFSETQRNKGNFPGRFSGRQFSNSRSEMNVSTLELGDSALYLCASSLDFGRDIDEQYFGPGTRLTVT.

Comments on this clone: With the read ending 3 residues before the CDR3 end, the germline J gene is used to fill in that end. The rearrangement uses TRBV7-2 and TRBJ2-3; possible D gene TRBD2, 6 bases. This CDR3 comprises 14 residues. Germline V gives CDR1 SGHTA, CDR2 FQGNSA. The chain's CDR3 is CASSLAPDRGTQYF. The DNA read from the CDR3 is TGTGCCAGCAGCTTAGCCCCCGATCGGGGGACG.

In the case of this clone: The sequence runs out 3 residues before the end of the CDR3; the remainder is reconstructed from the germline J gene. V usage is TRBV30 and J usage is TRBJ1-6; D uncertain. This CDR3 has 15 amino acids. Trimming cost V 0 bases and J 5 bases, with 11 bases left between them. The germline gives CDR1 GTSNPN, CDR2 SVGIG (reference sequence). CDR3 DNA (partial): TGTGCCTGGAGTGTAGGCCTTAAGAATAATTCACCC. Protein product: CAWSVGLKNNSP. The whole CDR3 reads CAWSVGLKNNSPLHF.